The 21 T cell receptor beta chains given below trace back to one sample, sequenced in a study of T cell changes during pregnancy in multiple sclerosis. Clones were read by immunoSEQ multiplex PCR, and TCRdb kept only the in-frame ones, dropping some. The sample records roughly 100,000 clones, 91% being singletons. The sample in question was peripheral blood, obtained before pregnancy. The receptors were gathered from a female donor with multiple sclerosis, enrolled in a pregnancy study.

The J gene is TRBJ2-6, the V gene TRBV11-2, with 10 bases that match TRBD2. Per the germline V gene, CDR1 is SGHAT and CDR2 is FQNNGV. CDR3 length: 18 residues. V was clipped by 1 base and J by 2 bases; unmatched bases: 5. The CDR3 spells CASSLALAGVAGANVLTF. CDR3 nucleotide sequence: TGTGCCAGCAGCTTAGCTCTAGCGGGAGTGGCTGGGGCCAACGTCCTGACTTTC.

The CDR3: CASSPARGRPSYNEQFF. CDR3 coding DNA: TGTGCCAGCAGTCCCGCCAGGGGTAGACCCTCCTACAATGAGCAGTTCTTC. The chain is built from TRBV27 and TRBJ2-1, with a possible D match to TRBD1 (6 bases). Germline values: CDR1 MNHEY, CDR2 SMNVEV (reference sequence). This CDR3 has 17 residues. Deletions cut 5 bases from V and 0 bases from J, with 17 bases between.

The rearrangement joins TRBV4-3 to TRBJ1-4; 9 nucleotides match TRBD1. The CDR3 contains 17 residues. V gave up 5 bases and J gave up 4 bases; unmatched junction bases: 11. The germline CDR1 and CDR2 sequences are LGHNA and YSLEER. CDR3: CASSSWDRDEGNEKLFF. The CDR3 nucleotides are TGCGCCAGCAGCTCTTGGGACAGGGATGAGGGTAATGAAAAACTGTTTTTT.

This clone was seen only once. The chain links TRBV6-6 to TRBJ2-5, with 8 bases that match TRBD2. This CDR3 is built from 14 residues. V shed 6 bases and J 4 bases; nucleotides not matched to a gene: 7. Germline CDR1 and CDR2: MNHNY and SVGAGI (reference sequence). CDR3 in DNA: TGTGCCAGCAGCCCCGGGACTAGATTAGAGACCCAGTACTTC. Amino acid sequence: CASSPGTRLETQYF.

This chain uses TRBV9 with TRBJ2-1; the D gene is possibly TRBD1 (5 bases). CDR1 SGDLS and CDR2 YYNGEE come from the germline V gene. This CDR3 spans 15 amino acids. V shed 3 bases and J shed 2 bases, with 12 bases lying between them. The CDR3 DNA follows: TGTGCCAGCAGCGAGAATGGGGCGGCCTACAATGAGCAGTTCTTC. Encoded protein: CASSENGAAYNEQFF.

CDR3 sequence reads: CASSLAPGGEAFF. As DNA, the CDR3 is TGTGCCAGCAGCTTAGCGCCTGGGGGCGAAGCTTTCTTT. The rearrangement uses TRBV7-2 and TRBJ1-1; weak D call: TRBD1 (6 bases). Per germline, CDR1 SGHTA and CDR2 FQGNSA. CDR3 length equals 13 residues. Trimming left V 0 bases short and J 8 bases short, with 10 bases between.

The table lists this clone with a count of one. The rearrangement links TRBV4-3 to TRBJ2-3; 8 bases fit TRBD2. Losses at the gene ends were 0 bases for V and 5 bases for J; bases not matched to a gene: 7. Germline V CDR1 and CDR2: LGHNA, YSLEER. This CDR3 contains 16 residues. CDR3 DNA sequence: TGCGCCAGCAGCCAAGAAAGCGGGGGAATTGGAGATACGCAGTATTTT. This codes for CASSQESGGIGDTQYF.

The chain couples TRBV4-1 to TRBJ2-1; 10 bases fit TRBD2. This CDR3 has 15 amino acids. With 0 bases clipped from V and 12 bases from J, the junction kept 8 bases outside the gene matches. Germline CDR1 reads MGHRA; CDR2 reads YSYEKL. The DNA for the CDR3 is TGCGCCAGCAGCCAAGAAGTGGCTAGCGGGAGAAGGCAGTTCTTC. Amino acids: CASSQEVASGRRQFF.

The chain combines TRBV7-9 with TRBJ2-3; 11 nucleotides agree with TRBD2. The CDR3 runs 15 residues. The germline V gene has CDR1 SEHNR and CDR2 FQNEAQ (reference sequence). V gave up 5 bases and J gave up 3 bases; unmatched junction bases: 4. The CDR3 coding sequence is TGTGCCAGCAGCCCGACTAGCGGGGTAACAGATACGCAGTATTTT. It is translated as CASSPTSGVTDTQYF.

The rearrangement uses TRBV27 and TRBJ1-6; TRBD1 matches at 9 bases. J lost 6 bases, V lost 3 bases, and 12 bases had no gene match. The germline V gene has CDR1 MNHEY and CDR2 SMNVEV (reference sequence). CDR3 length equals 18 residues. CDR3 in DNA: TGTGCCAGCAGTTTCCGCCGACAGGGGGGTTCTAGTAATTCACCCCTCCACTTT. It encodes CASSFRRQGGSSNSPLHF.

This clone was found once. The rearrangement joins TRBV2 to TRBJ2-2; no definite D call. The CDR3 extends over 13 amino acids. V lost 4 bases and J 2 bases, leaving 5 bases between the germline ends. Germline CDR1 reads SNHLY; CDR2 reads FYNNEI. The CDR3, as DNA: TGTGCCAGCAGTGCTAGAAACACCGGGGAGCTGTTTTTT. This sequence encodes CASSARNTGELFF.

The rearrangement uses TRBV7-3 and TRBJ1-6, with TRBD1 matching 8 bases. Germline CDR1 and CDR2: SGHTA and FQGTGA. This CDR3 is 13 amino acids long. Losses at the gene ends were 5 bases for V and 7 bases for J; bases not matched to a gene: 1. DNA of the CDR3: TGTGCCAGCAGCCGACAGGGGAATTCACCCCTCCACTTT. This sequence encodes CASSRQGNSPLHF.

V usage is TRBV10-3 and J usage is TRBJ2-1, with 7 bases lining up with TRBD2. Germline V gene data show CDR1 as ENHRY and CDR2 as SYGVKD. V shed 7 bases and J 5 bases; nucleotides not matched to a gene: 11. The CDR3 sequence is 15 residues long. DNA for the CDR3: TGTGCCATCACCTTTGGACTAGGTATAGACAATGAGCAGTTCTTC. This sequence encodes CAITFGLGIDNEQFF.

Points on this clone: Additional DNA sequences in this sample encode the identical CDR3. V is TRBV19 and J is TRBJ2-2, with 8 positions matching TRBD1. This CDR3 comprises 14 residues. Germline V gene data show CDR1 as LNHDA and CDR2 as SQIVND (reference sequence). Trimming took 5 bases from V and 4 from J; bases not matched to a gene: 3. The CDR3 region is CASSADRGTGELFF. CDR3 DNA sequence: TGTGCCAGTAGTGCAGACAGGGGCACCGGGGAGCTGTTTTTT. The whole variable domain, filled in from reference TRBV19 and TRBJ2-2, reads DGGITQSPKYLFRKEGQNVTLSCEQNLNHDAMYWYRQDPGQGLRLIYYSQIVNDFQKGDIAEGYSVSREKKESFPLTVTSAQKNPTAFYLCASSADRGTGELFFGEGSRLTVL.

The chain employs TRBV6-5 and TRBJ1-2, with 9 bases that match TRBD1. CDR1 is MNHEY and CDR2 is SVGAGI in the germline V gene. V gave up 6 bases and J gave up 5 bases; unmatched junction bases: 7. This CDR3 is built from 14 residues. CDR3 protein: CASRRGQGRYGYTF. CDR3 nucleotides: TGTGCCAGCAGAAGGGGACAGGGAAGGTATGGCTACACCTTC.

The chain is built from TRBV28 and TRBJ1-5; 11 bases match TRBD1. Germline CDR1 and CDR2: MDHEN and SYDVKM. The CDR3 has 13 amino acids. The J segment lost 7 bases and the V segment lost 6 bases, leaving 2 bases of the junction unmatched. CDR3 protein: CASRRTGGQPQHF. The CDR3 DNA follows: TGTGCCAGCAGGCGGACAGGGGGCCAGCCCCAGCATTTT.

This clone was observed a single time. This chain joins TRBV28 and TRBJ2-7, with D possibly matching TRBD1 (5 bases). Germline V gene data show CDR1 as MDHEN and CDR2 as SYDVKM. V was pared by 9 bases and J by 7 bases, with 22 bases between. The CDR3 consists of 14 residues. In DNA form, the CDR3 reads TGTGCCAGTATCCGAGACAGTGGTGTGAGGGAGCAGTACTTC. This codes for CASIRDSGVREQYF.

CDR3 coding DNA: TGTGCCTGGAGCCGCGCTCTGCCATCACCCACCTTC. Its translation is CAWSRALPSPTF. J is TRBJ1-2 and V is TRBV30; no clear D gene. V was clipped by 3 bases and J by 13 bases, with 18 bases between them. The CDR3 has 12 residues. Germline V CDR1 and CDR2: GTSNPN, SVGIG (reference sequence).

The gene calls are TRBV2 and TRBJ1-2; D uncertain. Looked up from germline, CDR1 is SNHLY and CDR2 is FYNNEI. The ends were cut back, 2 bases at V and 2 bases at J, with 9 bases in the middle. CDR3 length: 14 amino acids. The CDR3 DNA reads as TGTGCCAGCAGTGAATTAGGAGGGAACTATGGCTACACCTTC. Residues: CASSELGGNYGYTF.

Regarding this clone: One end of the junction does not line up with germline, which may come from a read error. The V gene is TRBV7-2, the J gene TRBJ1-1; tentative D call: TRBD1 (5 bases). In germline, CDR1 is SGHTA, CDR2 FQGNSA. The CDR3 has 17 amino acids. The CDR3 nucleotides are TGTGCCAGCAGCCTAGCGAGCGGGGCAGGATCGAACACTGAAGCTTTCTTT. It translates to CASSLASGAGSNTEAFF.

The V gene is TRBV20-1, the J gene TRBJ1-2, with D hard to call. The V gene lost 6 bases and the J gene lost 8 bases, with 7 bases spanning the gap. The CDR3 loop spans 9 amino acids. The germline gives CDR1 DFQATT, CDR2 SNEGSKA (reference sequence). The DNA for the CDR3 is TGCAGTGCGGCTCAGGGCTACACCTTC. This encodes CSAAQGYTF.